The clone carrying this T cell receptor (beta chain) was observed a handful of times. Its antigen remains unknown. These data belong to a study of CD8 T cells in ankylosing spondylitis. For TCR beta, libraries came from quantitative 5'-RACE with molecular barcodes. A single record per CDR3 protein comes from TCRdb applying MiXCR to the 5' RACE reads. The sample records around 390,000 distinct CDR3 sequences, about a fifth being singletons. CDR3 length: 15 residues. Germline V CDR1 and CDR2: LGHNA, YSLEER. V was cut by 0 bases and J by 7 bases, with 15 bases left in between. General study results and limits: Ankylosing spondylitis blood seemed to carry a telltale TCR beta motif made of several highly homologous variants. Before this, some motif variants had been reported in reactive arthritis synovial fluid and blood. Significant enrichment of disease-linked clones was reported in matched ankylosing spondylitis synovial fluid. Clones that were linked to disease were CD8+ and were relatively rare in peripheral blood.

The sequence derives from a male donor with ankylosing spondylitis. The chain recombines TRBV4-3 with TRBJ2-5; D is tentatively TRBD1 or TRBD2 (5 bases each). Sequencing was carried out using blood, either unsorted or a sorted T cell fraction (not recorded which). This CDR3 is CASSQDRGPIRTQYF. The CDR3 nucleotides read TGCGCCAGCAGCCAAGATCGGGGCCCGATTCGGACCCAGTACTTC.